The source of this T cell receptor (beta chain) is a study of shared clonotypes between healthy human individuals. Study-wide context: Three men and two women, aged 18 to 49, were donors. Findings of the study overall: Non-shared clonotypes displayed generation probabilities falling below those of clonotypes present in all four donors. Estimated richness values were generally larger in naive subsets than in memory subsets. With several donors compared, 5% to 5.5% of naive CD4 clonotypes were shared.

This clone was picked up one time. Its antigen is unidentified. Sequencing used immunoSEQ multiplex PCR; TCRdb keeps in-frame clones, though not all of them. The sample has about 2,500,000 clones, approximately 92% seen once. The CDR3 runs 15 residues. The ends were cut back, 0 bases at V and 4 bases at J, with 13 bases in the middle. Looked up from germline, CDR1 is SGDLS and CDR2 is YYNGEE. This TCR came from a man between 18 and 35 years old in good health. The sample comprised naive CD4+ T cells sorted from blood. Subset of the sample: CD45RA+ positively selected. This chain connects TRBV9 to TRBJ1-2, with D maybe TRBD1 (6 bases). CDR3 bases: TGTGCCAGCAGCGTAGGGGGGCTGGGTCCCTATGGCTACACCTTC. This sequence encodes CASSVGGLGPYGYTF.